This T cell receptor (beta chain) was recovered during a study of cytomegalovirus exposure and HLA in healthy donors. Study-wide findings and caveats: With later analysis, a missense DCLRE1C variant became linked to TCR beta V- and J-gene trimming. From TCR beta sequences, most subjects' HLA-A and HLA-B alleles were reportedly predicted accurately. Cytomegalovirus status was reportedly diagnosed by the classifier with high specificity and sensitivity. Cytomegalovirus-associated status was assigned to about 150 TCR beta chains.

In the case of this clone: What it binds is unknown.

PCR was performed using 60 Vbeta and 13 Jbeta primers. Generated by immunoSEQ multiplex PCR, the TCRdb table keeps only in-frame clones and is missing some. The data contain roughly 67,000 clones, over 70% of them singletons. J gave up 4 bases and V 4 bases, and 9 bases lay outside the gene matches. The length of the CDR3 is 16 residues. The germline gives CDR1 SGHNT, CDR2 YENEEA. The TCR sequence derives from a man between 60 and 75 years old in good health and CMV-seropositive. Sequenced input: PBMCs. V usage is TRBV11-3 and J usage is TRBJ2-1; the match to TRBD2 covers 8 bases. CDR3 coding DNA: TGTGCCAGCAGCTCCCTTTCGGGAGGGTCTTACAATGAGCAGTTCTTC. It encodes CASSSLSGGSYNEQFF.